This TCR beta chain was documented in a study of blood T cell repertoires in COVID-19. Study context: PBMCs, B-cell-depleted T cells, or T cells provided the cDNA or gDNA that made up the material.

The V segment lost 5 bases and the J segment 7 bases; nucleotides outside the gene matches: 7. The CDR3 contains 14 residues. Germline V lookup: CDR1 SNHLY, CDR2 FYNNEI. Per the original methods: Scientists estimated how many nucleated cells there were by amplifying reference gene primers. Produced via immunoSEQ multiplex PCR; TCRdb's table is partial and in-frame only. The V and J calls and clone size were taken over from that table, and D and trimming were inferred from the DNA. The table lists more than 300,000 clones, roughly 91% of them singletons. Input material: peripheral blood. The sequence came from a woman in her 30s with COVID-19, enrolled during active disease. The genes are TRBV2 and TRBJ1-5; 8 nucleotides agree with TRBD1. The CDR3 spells CASSYQGAEQPQHF. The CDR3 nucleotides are TGTGCCAGCAGTTACCAGGGGGCAGAGCAGCCCCAGCATTTT.